This T cell receptor (beta chain) emerged from a study of shared clonotypes between healthy human individuals (dated by TCRdb to the early 2020s). Notes on the research overall: A couple of women and a few men aged 18 to 49 years were included in the cohort. For each donor, three plates each were used for CD4 naive and CD4 memory, two plates were used for CD8 naive, and one plate was used for CD8 memory. Blood TCR repertoires of four to six healthy adults were deeply sequenced to estimate repertoire size and the extent of clonotype sharing between individuals. Different laboratories and diverse techniques were used to prepare libraries and sequence TCR repertoires, to increase sequencing depth and limit assay-specific biases. Leukapheresis yielded between about 0.94 and 8.9 billion PBMCs per donor. On the study overall, not on this receptor specifically: Sharing across several donors was observed for around 5% of naive CD4, 3.5% of naive CD8, about 2.3% of memory CD4, and 0.4% of memory CD8 clonotypes. Even with the large sequencing depth, rarefaction of the sorted-subset datasets indicated that sequencing was incomplete. Because the study included a small number of donors, the genetic and exposure-history diversity represented was limited. Naive subsets generally had larger estimated clonotype richness than memory subsets did. Compared with non-shared clonotypes, the clonotypes found in all four sorted-subset donors had higher generation probabilities. Pairwise subsampling indicated that sequencing depth was expected to affect the degree of clonotype sharing among donors. Sampling was limited to blood, and TCR repertoires in tissue likely differ from TCR repertoires in blood.

CD8 naive samples were obtained by positive selection for CCR7 among CD45RO-negative cells, yielding a CD45RA+CCR7+ population from which TemRA cells were excluded. Healthy HIV-negative adults with no recently reported acute infections or vaccinations were included as donors. Every donor was a Caucasian adult living in Nashville, Tennessee, USA. Blood was obtained by leukapheresis, after which PBMCs were separated by Ficoll-Histopaque density gradient centrifugation and cryopreserved in liquid nitrogen vapor phase. Analytical flow cytometry was used to check the purity and quantity of each magnetically sorted T cell population. Genomic DNA was isolated from each sorted fraction and quantified by UV absorbance on a Nanodrop 2000c. Using the deep immunoSEQ assay, TCR CDR3 regions were amplified from genomic DNA by multiplex PCR. Genomic DNA extracted from each cell subset was distributed evenly over all wells of several immunoSEQ 96-well plates, and each plate served as one replicate. Each replicate PCR for sorted subsets received about 220 ng genomic DNA, equal to roughly 29,000 T cell genomes. Purified libraries were quantified with a Qubit 3.0 fluorometer, sized on a Bioanalyzer 2100, and re-quantified with the KAPA Library Quantification kit. Every immunoSEQ 96-well plate was sequenced on a dedicated single-read 150-cycle Illumina NextSeq 550 flow cell. The authors' analysis ran thus. Because only junctional sequences without quality scores were contained in the immunoSEQ output, filtering matching that applied to full-length reads could not be performed. Sequences were annotated with PyIR, a Python wrapper for IgBLAST v1.9, using IMGT germline references to assign V/J genes and CDR3. Reads were filtered out if the reads had weak V/J assignments (E-value above 1e-6), no CDR3, stop codons, out-of-frame junctions, or ambiguous translated residues. A V3J clonotype was defined by an identical inferred V gene, J gene, and CDR3 amino acid sequence. The percentage overlap between two repertoires was calculated by dividing the number of shared unique clonotypes by the size of the smaller repertoire. Three approaches were used to assess repertoire richness: RTK rarefaction, the Chao1 estimator, and Recon v2.1 estimates of unobserved clonotypes. Generation probabilities for all TCRbeta clonotypes obtained by the gDNA method from a handful of donors were computed using OLGA. What TCRdb holds here is the immuneACCESS table cut down to in-frame rearrangements. Part of the clones is not present; checked against another copy, under half of the missing clones reflect an unresolved V gene, and the others are unexplained. V, J and clone size reflect that table, while D and trimming were determined from the DNA. This sample lists hundreds of thousands of clones; 90% to 95% were detected once. Together, the top ten hold 20% to 30% of the sample.

Cut back by 2 bases and 1 base, the V and J ends lie 9 bases apart. Looking up the germline V gene yields CDR1 SQVTM and CDR2 ANQGSEA. Reading from cysteine to phenylalanine, the CDR3 counts 13 amino acids. The CDR3 DNA has 39 bases and is translated from base 1. Points on this clone: The clone's antigen remains unknown. No quality values exist for individual bases; no much larger clone is one base distant. The identical CDR3 is also encoded by other nucleotide sequences in the sample.

Sequenced input: naive CD8+ T cells sorted from blood. This sample's cell subset or site label indicates: CD45RA+CCR7+. This TCR came from a man under 40 in good health. The chain employs TRBV29-1 and TRBJ2-7, with the D gene not clear enough to name. CDR3 protein: CSVELPGSYEQYF. The bases read TGCAGCGTTGAACTACCCGGGTCCTACGAGCAGTACTTC.